This T cell receptor (beta chain) stems from a study of T cell changes during pregnancy in multiple sclerosis (dated by TCRdb to 2018 to 2020). In the study overall: The study looked at changes in the T cell repertoire across pregnancy in women with multiple sclerosis.

V lost 1 base and J lost 4 bases, and the count of bases not matched to a germline gene is 6. From the germline V gene (reference sequence), CDR1 is GTSNPN and CDR2 is SVGIG. The CDR3 sequence holds 15 residues, the cysteine and phenylalanine included. Only the CDR3 part of the read is kept: 45 bases, read in frame from the first base. The library relied on the immunoSEQ multiplex PCR assay. TCRdb provides this immuneACCESS table in a form limited to in-frame rearrangements. Some clones are lacking; in checked studies, under half of them reflect an unresolved V gene, and why the rest are absent is not known. The sample includes 80,000 to 130,000 clones, with around 94% observed a single time. Around 1.2% of the sample comes from the top ten. Comments on this clone: Its antigen specificity is not known. Base qualities were left out, and no much larger clone turns up one base away.

The sequence was obtained from a female donor with multiple sclerosis, enrolled in a pregnancy study. Rearrangement joined TRBV30 to TRBJ2-3; TRBD2 fits 9 bases in the junction. The material sequenced was peripheral blood, taken in the second trimester of pregnancy. The nucleotides are TGTGCCTGGAGTGGCGGGAGGGCCAGGTCAGATACGCAGTATTTT. It is translated as CAWSGGRARSDTQYF.